What follows is one T cell receptor (beta chain) and its context. In the authors' workflow: How many nucleated cells were present was estimated from reference gene primer amplification. Repertoires were generated with immunoSEQ multiplex PCR, while TCRdb's copy carries only in-frame clones and drops some. The V and J calls and clone size come from that table; D and trimming were worked out from the DNA. In the table there are 250,000 or so clones, 70% to 90% of which are singletons. These data are taken from a study of blood T cell repertoires in COVID-19. Germline loops: CDR1 MNHEY, CDR2 SVGEGT. Germline trimming cut 6 bases from V and 6 bases from J; bases unmatched to any gene: 13. This CDR3 comprises 16 residues.

The rearrangement joins TRBV6-2 or TRBV6-3 to TRBJ2-3; 9 bases are shared with TRBD2. What was sequenced was PBMCs or T cells enriched from blood (not recorded which). The sequence was obtained from a young woman with acute COVID-19. CDR3 DNA sequence: TGTGCCAGCAGCTCGGGACTAGCTGGGGGATTGGATACGCAGTATTTT. Its protein product is CASSSGLAGGLDTQYF.